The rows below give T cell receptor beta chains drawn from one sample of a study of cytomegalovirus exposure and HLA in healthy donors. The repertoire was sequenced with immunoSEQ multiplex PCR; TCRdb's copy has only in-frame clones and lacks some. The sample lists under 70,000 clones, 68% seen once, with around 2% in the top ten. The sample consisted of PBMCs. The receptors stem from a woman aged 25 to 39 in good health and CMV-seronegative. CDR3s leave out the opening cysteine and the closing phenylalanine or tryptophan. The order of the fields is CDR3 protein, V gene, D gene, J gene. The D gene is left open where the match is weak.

ASSLQGATEAF,TRBV7-2,TRBD1,TRBJ1-1
ASSPLRGQGNEQY,TRBV18,-,TRBJ2-7
ASSLAQSYEQY,TRBV5-1,-,TRBJ2-7
ASSLPGASYNEQF,TRBV28,-,TRBJ2-1
ASSLVNNLETQY,TRBV11-2,-,TRBJ2-5
ATSPGLVGPGELF,TRBV15,TRBD2,TRBJ2-2
ASSLRGSYNSPLH,TRBV5-6,-,TRBJ1-6
ASSPGGEPGNTIY,TRBV6-5,-,TRBJ1-3
ASSKERGLDQPQH,TRBV21-1,-,TRBJ1-5
ASSPEASNQPQH,TRBV4-2,-,TRBJ1-5
ASSKDEGGQETQY,TRBV21-1,-,TRBJ2-5
ASSILLRGHEQY,TRBV19,-,TRBJ2-7
ASSRAPGTSGGRGWEQF,TRBV27,TRBD2,TRBJ2-1
ASGNDRATEAF,TRBV5-4,TRBD1,TRBJ1-1
ASSYSAGGTGELF,TRBV6-5,TRBD1,TRBJ2-2
ASSLDRAADTQY,TRBV5-1,-,TRBJ2-3
ASILRQGRSEQY,TRBV28,TRBD1,TRBJ2-7
ASSLDSLKRLAGGETQY,TRBV11-2,TRBD2,TRBJ2-5
ASNGGDVGSYEQY,TRBV6-1,TRBD2,TRBJ2-7
ASSSSTAGSEAF,TRBV5-1,-,TRBJ1-1
ASSSSTGEVSDTQY,TRBV21-1,-,TRBJ2-3
ASRSEADYNEQF,TRBV5-1,-,TRBJ2-1
AWTSGGRHQETQY,TRBV30,TRBD2,TRBJ2-5
ASSFSGGLTGELF,TRBV7-2,TRBD2,TRBJ2-2
AWTGPVLTGGDTEAF,TRBV30,TRBD1,TRBJ1-1
ASSDPREDTQY,TRBV2,-,TRBJ2-3